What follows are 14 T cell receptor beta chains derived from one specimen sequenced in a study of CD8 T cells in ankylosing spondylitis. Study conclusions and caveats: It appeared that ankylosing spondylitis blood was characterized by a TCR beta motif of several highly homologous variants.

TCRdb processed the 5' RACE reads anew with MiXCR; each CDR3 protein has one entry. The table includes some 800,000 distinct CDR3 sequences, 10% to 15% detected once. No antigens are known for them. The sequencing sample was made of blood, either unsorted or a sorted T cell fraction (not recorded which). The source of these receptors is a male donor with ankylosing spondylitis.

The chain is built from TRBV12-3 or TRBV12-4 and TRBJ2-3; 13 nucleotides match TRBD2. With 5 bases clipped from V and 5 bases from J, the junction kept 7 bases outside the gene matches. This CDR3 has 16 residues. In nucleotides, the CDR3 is TGTGCCAGCAGTCGAAAGGGACTAGCGGGGCTAGATACGCAGTATTTT. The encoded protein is CASSRKGLAGLDTQYF.

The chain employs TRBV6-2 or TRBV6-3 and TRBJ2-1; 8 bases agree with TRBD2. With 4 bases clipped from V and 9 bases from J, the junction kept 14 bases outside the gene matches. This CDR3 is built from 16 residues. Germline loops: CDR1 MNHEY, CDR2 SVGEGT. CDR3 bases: TGTGCCAGCAGTTCCTACGAGCGGGGGAGGACCGGTGAGCAGTTCTTC. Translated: CASSSYERGRTGEQFF.

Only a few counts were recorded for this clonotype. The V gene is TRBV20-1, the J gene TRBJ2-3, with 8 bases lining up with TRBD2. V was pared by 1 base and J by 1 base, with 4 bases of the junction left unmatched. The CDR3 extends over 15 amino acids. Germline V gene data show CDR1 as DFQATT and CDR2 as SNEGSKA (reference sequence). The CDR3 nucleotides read TGCAGTGCTAGAGTTGCGCGGGAGGGCACAGATACGCAGTATTTT. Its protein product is CSARVAREGTDTQYF.

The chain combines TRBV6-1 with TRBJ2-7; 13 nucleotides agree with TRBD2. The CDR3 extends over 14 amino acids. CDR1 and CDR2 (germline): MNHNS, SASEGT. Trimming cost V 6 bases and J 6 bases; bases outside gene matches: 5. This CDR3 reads CASRRLAGGLEQYF. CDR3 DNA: TGTGCCAGCAGACGACTAGCGGGAGGTCTCGAGCAGTACTTC.

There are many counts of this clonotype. DNA of the CDR3: TGTGCCAGCTCCTCGAGCGGACAAACCGGGGAGCTGTTTTTT. Its translation is CASSSSGQTGELFF. The V and J genes are TRBV28 and TRBJ2-2, with D tentatively TRBD1 or TRBD2 (5 bases each). Trimming shortened V by 8 bases and J by 5 bases, and 15 bases separated the two germline ends. CDR1 is MDHEN and CDR2 is SYDVKM in the germline V gene. The CDR3 totals 14 residues.

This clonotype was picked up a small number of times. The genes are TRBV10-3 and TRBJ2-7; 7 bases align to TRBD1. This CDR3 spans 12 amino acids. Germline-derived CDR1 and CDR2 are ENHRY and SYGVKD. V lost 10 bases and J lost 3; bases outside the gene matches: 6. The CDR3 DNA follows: TGTGCCACCACGGGACAGAGCTACGAGCAGTACTTC. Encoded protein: CATTGQSYEQYF.

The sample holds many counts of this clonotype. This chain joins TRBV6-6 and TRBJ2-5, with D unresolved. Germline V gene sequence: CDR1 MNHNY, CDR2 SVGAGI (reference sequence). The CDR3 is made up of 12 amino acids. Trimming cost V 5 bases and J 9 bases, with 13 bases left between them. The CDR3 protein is CASSGEKNAQYF. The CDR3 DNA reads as TGTGCCAGCAGTGGCGAAAAGAATGCCCAGTACTTC.

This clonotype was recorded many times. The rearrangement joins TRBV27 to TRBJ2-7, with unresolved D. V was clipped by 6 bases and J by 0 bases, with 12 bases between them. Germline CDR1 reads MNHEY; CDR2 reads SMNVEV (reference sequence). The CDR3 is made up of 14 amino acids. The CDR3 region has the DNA TGTGCCAGCAGAAATACAGAGAGCTCCTACGAGCAGTACTTC. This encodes CASRNTESSYEQYF.

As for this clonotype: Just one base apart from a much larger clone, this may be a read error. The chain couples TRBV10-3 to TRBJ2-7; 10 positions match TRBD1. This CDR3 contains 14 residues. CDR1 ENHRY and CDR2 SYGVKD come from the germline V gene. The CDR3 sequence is CGISPRDRGYEQYF. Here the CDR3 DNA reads TGTGGCATCAGTCCTAGGGACAGGGGCTACGAGCAGTACTTC.

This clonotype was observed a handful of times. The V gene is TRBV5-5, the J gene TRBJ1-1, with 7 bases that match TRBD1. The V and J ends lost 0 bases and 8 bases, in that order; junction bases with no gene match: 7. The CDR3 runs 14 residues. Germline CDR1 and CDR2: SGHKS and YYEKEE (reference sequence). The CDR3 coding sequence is TGTGCCAGCAGCTTGGCGACAGGGAGGGAAGAAGCTTTCTTT. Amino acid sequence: CASSLATGREEAFF.

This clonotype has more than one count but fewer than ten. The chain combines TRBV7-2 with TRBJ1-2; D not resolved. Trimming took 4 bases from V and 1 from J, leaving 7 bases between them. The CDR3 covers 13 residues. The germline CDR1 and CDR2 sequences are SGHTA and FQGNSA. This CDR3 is CASSYNSNYGYTF. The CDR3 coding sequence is TGTGCCAGCAGCTACAACAGTAACTATGGCTACACCTTC.

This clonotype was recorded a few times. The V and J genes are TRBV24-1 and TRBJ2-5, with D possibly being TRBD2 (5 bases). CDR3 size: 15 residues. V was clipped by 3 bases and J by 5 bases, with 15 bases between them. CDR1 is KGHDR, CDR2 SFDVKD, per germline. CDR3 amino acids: CATSDTRTRLETQYF. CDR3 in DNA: TGTGCCACCAGTGATACCCGAACTAGGTTGGAGACCCAGTACTTC.

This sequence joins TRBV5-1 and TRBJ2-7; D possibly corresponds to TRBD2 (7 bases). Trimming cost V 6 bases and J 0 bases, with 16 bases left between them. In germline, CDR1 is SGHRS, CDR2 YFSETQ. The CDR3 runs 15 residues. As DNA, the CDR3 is TGCGCCAGCATGGGGGGGGCGGCGAGCTCCTACGAGCAGTACTTC. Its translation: CASMGGAASSYEQYF.

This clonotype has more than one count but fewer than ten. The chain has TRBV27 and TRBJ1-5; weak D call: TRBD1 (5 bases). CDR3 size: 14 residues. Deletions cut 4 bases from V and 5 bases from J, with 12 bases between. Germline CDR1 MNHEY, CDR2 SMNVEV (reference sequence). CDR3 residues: CASSSGAFYQPQHF. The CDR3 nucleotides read TGTGCCAGCAGTTCCGGGGCTTTCTATCAGCCCCAGCATTTT.